This note documents a single T cell receptor beta chain sequence. These data are taken from a study of radiation and T cells in renal cell carcinoma. Time point denoted: baseline pretreatment blood. The treatment denotes: 15 Gy SBRT to primary tumor, nephrectomy 4 weeks later. V was clipped by 3 bases and J by 3 bases; unmatched bases: 2. Germline V lookup: CDR1 SEHNR, CDR2 FQNEAQ (reference sequence). The CDR3 loop spans 14 amino acids. The table came from immunoSEQ multiplex PCR; TCRdb's copy has only in-frame clones and leaves some out. The table has about 59,000 clones, 65% to 85% seen once; the top ten hold roughly 7.2%.

The sequence was obtained from a man in his sixties with renal cell carcinoma. V gene TRBV7-9 combines with J gene TRBJ1-5; 7 positions agree with TRBD1. The sample was blood, taken from a patient whose treatment included radiotherapy and nephrectomy. In DNA form, the CDR3 reads TGTGCCAGCAGCTTGACAGGGCCCAATCAGCCCCAGCATTTT. It encodes CASSLTGPNQPQHF.